Shown below are 19 T cell receptor beta chains from a single sample sequenced in a study of blood T cells in healthy people across ages. A sample-barcoded 5' primer and a J-beta primer mix were used in a second PCR of about 7 to 11 cycles. TCRdb processed the 5' RACE reads anew with MiXCR; each CDR3 protein has one entry. The table records around 1.5 million distinct CDR3 sequences, roughly 32% of them present only once. The sequenced sample consisted of blood. These receptors were obtained from a woman in her 30s in good health.

This clonotype has more than one count but fewer than ten. The chain recombines TRBV15 with TRBJ2-1, with 9 bases aligning to TRBD2. The CDR3 loop spans 16 amino acids. Trimming took 0 bases from V and 2 from J; bases not matched to a gene: 2. Germline V gene lookup returns CDR1 LNHNV and CDR2 YYDKDF (reference sequence). The CDR3 sequence is CATSREGLAPYNEQFF. CDR3 coding DNA: TGTGCCACCAGCAGAGAGGGACTAGCACCCTACAATGAGCAGTTCTTC.

The V and J genes are TRBV30 and TRBJ1-2; TRBD1 matches at 9 bases. This CDR3 has 15 amino acids. Unmatched junction bases numbered 7, after V lost 2 bases and J lost 3 bases. Germline assignment: CDR1 GTSNPN and CDR2 SVGIG (reference sequence). The CDR3 reads CAWSRPRDRDYGYTF. CDR3 DNA: TGTGCCTGGAGTCGGCCCCGGGACAGGGACTATGGCTACACCTTC.

This clonotype was recorded a few times. V usage is TRBV5-6 and J usage is TRBJ1-2; D might be TRBD1 (6 bases). With 7 bases removed from V and 5 bases from J, the gap between germline ends came to 33 bases. Looked up from germline, CDR1 is SGHDT and CDR2 is YYEEEE. The CDR3 is 19 residues long. The CDR3 DNA is TGTGCCAGCCTGAGTCAGGTCAGGACAGCCGCTTCGGGAGAGTATGGCTACACCTTC. Encoded protein: CASLSQVRTAASGEYGYTF.

The CDR3 nucleotides are TGTGCCAGCAGCGACCGGGACACAAACACTGAAGCTTTCTTT. Protein product: CASSDRDTNTEAFF. The chain employs TRBV3-1 and TRBJ1-1; D might be TRBD1 (6 bases). The ends were cut back, 5 bases at V and 2 bases at J, with 12 bases in the middle. The CDR3 spans 14 residues. The germline CDR1 and CDR2 sequences are LGHDT and YNNKEL (reference sequence).

The gene calls are TRBV20-1 and TRBJ2-1, with D perhaps TRBD1 (6 bases). The CDR3 sequence is 15 residues long. V was cut by 0 bases and J by 2 bases, with 11 bases left in between. Looked up from germline, CDR1 is DFQATT and CDR2 is SNEGSKA (reference sequence). In DNA, the CDR3 is TGCAGTGCTAGAGATAGGGACATCCCCTACAATGAGCAGTTCTTC. Its protein product is CSARDRDIPYNEQFF.

The rearrangement uses TRBV7-2 and TRBJ2-7; unclear D gene. The CDR3 spans 15 residues. Trimming took off 1 base at V and 4 bases at J, with 14 bases between the two ends. Per germline, CDR1 SGHTA and CDR2 FQGNSA. The CDR3 DNA reads as TGTGCCAGCAGCTTAGGTGAGCAGAGGTATTACGAGCAGTACTTC. Translating it yields CASSLGEQRYYEQYF.

The rearrangement links TRBV19 to TRBJ2-3; 9 bases are shared with TRBD1. After removal of 5 bases from V and 4 bases from J, the junction contained 7 bases not matched to a gene. Germline CDR1 is LNHDA and CDR2 is SQIVND (reference sequence). The CDR3 runs 15 residues. The CDR3 reads CASSRADRGADTQYF. CDR3 bases: TGTGCCAGTAGTCGGGCGGACAGGGGTGCAGATACGCAGTATTTT.

Only one count was recorded for this clonotype. The chain employs TRBV6-1 and TRBJ1-2, with D unresolved. Trimming left V 3 bases short and J 8 bases short, with 13 bases between. Germline V gene lookup returns CDR1 MNHNS and CDR2 SASEGT. The CDR3 spans 13 residues. CDR3 in amino acids: CASSDDGSKGYTF. The CDR3 DNA reads as TGTGCCAGCAGTGACGATGGCAGTAAAGGCTACACCTTC.

This clonotype occurred a few times. J is TRBJ2-1 and V is TRBV27, with D possibly TRBD2 on 5 matching bases. The CDR3 length is 15 residues. Germline-derived CDR1 and CDR2 are MNHEY and SMNVEV (reference sequence). The ends were cut back, 4 bases at V and 4 bases at J, with 14 bases in the middle. The CDR3 protein is CASSSLFSAYNEQFF. In DNA form, the CDR3 reads TGTGCCAGCAGTTCCCTGTTTAGCGCGTACAATGAGCAGTTCTTC.

The sample holds a few counts of this clonotype. The chain employs TRBV7-9 and TRBJ1-2; D is undetermined. This CDR3 has 13 residues. CDR1 SEHNR and CDR2 FQNEAQ come from the germline V gene (reference sequence). Trimming left V 5 bases short and J 8 bases short, with 15 bases between. This CDR3 is CASSPSGPGGYTF. In DNA form, the CDR3 reads TGTGCCAGCAGCCCCTCCGGGCCCGGGGGCTACACCTTC.

The V gene is TRBV18, the J gene TRBJ1-5; 8 nucleotides match TRBD1. CDR1 and CDR2 (germline): KGHSH, LQKENI. CDR3 length: 19 amino acids. V trimming: 4 bases; J trimming: 4 bases; junction bases outside the gene matches: 18. CDR3 bases: TGTGCCAGCTCACTCCAACCCCCATCAGGGGGCTTTATTAATCAGCCCCAGCATTTT. Translating it yields CASSLQPPSGGFINQPQHF.

V gene TRBV5-1 combines with J gene TRBJ2-5; D unclear. Germline values: CDR1 SGHRS, CDR2 YFSETQ. This CDR3 is 18 amino acids long. Trimming shortened V by 3 bases and J by 1 base, and 22 bases separated the two germline ends. This chain's CDR3 is CASSSNFLTLWGQETQYF. CDR3 nucleotide sequence: TGCGCCAGCAGCTCGAACTTCCTGACACTCTGGGGCCAAGAGACCCAGTACTTC.

The CDR3 coding sequence is TGCAGTGTGGCAGCCACCAGTAATTCACCCCTCCACTTT. As protein: CSVAATSNSPLHF. This chain links TRBV20-1 with TRBJ1-6; unclear D gene. In germline, CDR1 is DFQATT, CDR2 SNEGSKA (reference sequence). V shed 7 bases and J shed 6 bases, with 13 bases lying between them. The CDR3 runs to 13 residues.

This clonotype was seen only a few times. The V call is TRBV7-8, the J call TRBJ1-1, with D hard to call. The ends were cut back, 3 bases at V and 0 bases at J, with 14 bases in the middle. Germline CDR1 reads SGHVS; CDR2 reads FQNEAQ. The CDR3 runs 16 residues. The CDR3 is CASSFAGSRMNTEAFF. The CDR3 nucleotides read TGTGCCAGCAGCTTCGCGGGATCCCGTATGAACACTGAAGCTTTCTTT. The variable domain in full, with the rest retrieved from reference TRBV7-8 and TRBJ1-1, is GAGVSQSPRYKVAKRGQDVALRCDPISGHVSLFWYQQALGQGPEFLTYFQNEAQLDKSGLPSDRFFAERPEGSVSTLKIQRTQQEDSAVYLCASSFAGSRMNTEAFFGQGTRLTVV.

This clonotype was detected only a few times. The chain links TRBV4-1 to TRBJ2-5; 14 bases are shared with TRBD2. Germline V lookup: CDR1 MGHRA, CDR2 YSYEKL. This CDR3 contains 19 residues. Trimming took 4 bases from V and 0 from J; bases not matched to a gene: 10. The CDR3: CASSPQTSGGALYQETQYF. The CDR3 region has the DNA TGCGCCAGCAGCCCGCAGACTAGCGGGGGGGCCTTGTACCAAGAGACCCAGTACTTC.

As regards this clonotype: This may be a read error, as it is one base from a much larger clone. The V gene is TRBV20-1, the J gene TRBJ2-5; TRBD2 might be the D (5 bases). TRBJ2-7 matches the DNA end more closely, so the J call is doubtful. Germline V lookup: CDR1 DFQATT, CDR2 SNEGSKA (reference sequence). The CDR3 runs to 15 residues. CDR3 sequence reads: CSGKSIRPNGDEQYF. DNA of the CDR3: TGCAGTGGAAAATCTATAAGACCCAACGGGGACGAGCAGTACTTC.

Regarding this clonotype: At one of its ends the junction is not consistent with the germline gene, which may arise from a read error. V and J are TRBV12-3 or TRBV12-4 and TRBJ2-7; 9 bases align to TRBD1. This CDR3 contains 14 residues. The CDR3 is CVSRGQGNPYEQYF. As DNA, the CDR3 is TGTGTCAGCAGGGGACAGGGTAATCCCTACGAGCAGTACTTC.

This clonotype occurred a few times. J is TRBJ2-7 and V is TRBV20-1, with 9 nucleotides matching TRBD1. Germline V gene sequence: CDR1 DFQATT, CDR2 SNEGSKA (reference sequence). This CDR3 contains 14 residues. V was pared by 2 bases and J by 1 base, with 3 bases of the junction left unmatched. The CDR3 sequence is CSARKTGGSYEQYF. CDR3 DNA: TGCAGTGCTAGAAAGACAGGGGGTTCCTACGAGCAGTACTTC.

This clonotype has only a few counts. The chain employs TRBV7-2 and TRBJ1-5; no clear D gene. Trimming pared 4 bases from V and 9 bases from J, leaving 10 bases between. This CDR3 is 12 amino acids long. The germline gives CDR1 SGHTA, CDR2 FQGNSA. The DNA of the CDR3 is TGTGCCAGCAGCTCCGACCTTGCGCCCCAGCATTTT. As protein: CASSSDLAPQHF.